This T cell receptor (beta chain) was recorded in a study of neurological immune-mediated disorders. Study-level points and caveats: Whereas HTLV-1-associated myelopathy showed the most TCR clonal expansion, multiple sclerosis showed the least, with levels below those of healthy controls. No expanded-clone CDR3 amino acid sequence recurred across subjects, suggesting private TCR-beta repertoires.

With V trimmed by 1 base and J by 5 bases, 9 bases remained unmatched. CDR3 size: 16 residues. Germline CDR1 is SGHDT and CDR2 is YYEEEE. This clonotype is medium-sized within its sample. Its specificity is unknown. Synthesis of cDNA was carried out by template-switch 5'RACE. The reaction used 10-nucleotide random UMIs. From the 5' RACE reads, TCRdb called clonotypes with MiXCR, one entry per CDR3 protein. The table lists fewer than 25,000 distinct CDR3 sequences, 10% to 15% of them singletons, with around 13% in the top ten. The unsorted libraries were produced from 2 million PBMCs held at -80 C. This receptor was obtained from a woman aged 55-70 years with HTLV-1-associated myelopathy (HAM/TSP). The chain has TRBV5-6 and TRBJ2-1; 7 bases align to TRBD1. Source material: PBMCs. The CDR3 nucleotides read TGTGCCAGCAGCTTGATAAGGGGGCCCCCCGACAATGAGCAGTTCTTC. Amino acids: CASSLIRGPPDNEQFF.